This TCR beta chain was captured by sequencing in a study of blood T cell repertoires in COVID-19. This clone was recorded once. Authors' data handling: Amplification with reference gene primers provided the estimates of nucleated cell counts. Assay used: immunoSEQ multiplex PCR; TCRdb lists only in-frame clones, some missing. That table is the source of V, J and clone size, and D and trimming were worked out from the DNA. The table lists 20,000 to 30,000 clones, 94% of them singletons. Trimming at V came to 3 bases and at J to 4 bases, leaving 16 bases not matched to a gene. CDR1 SGHRS and CDR2 YFSETQ come from the germline V gene. The CDR3 is 19 amino acids.

The chain carries TRBV5-1 and TRBJ2-3; 11 bases map to TRBD2. The sequencing sample was made of peripheral blood. This TCR derives from a woman aged 50 to 65 with active COVID-19. The CDR3 here is CASSSGLAVGGWRADTQYF. The CDR3 nucleotides read TGCGCCAGCAGCTCGGGACTAGCGGTCGGGGGGTGGAGAGCAGATACGCAGTATTTT. The full variable domain, in which reference TRBV5-1 and TRBJ2-3 provide the parts outside the CDR3, is KAGVTQTPRYLIKTRGQQVTLSCSPISGHRSVSWYQQTPGQGLQFLFEYFSETQRNKGNFPGRFSGRQFSNSRSEMNVSTLELGDSALYLCASSSGLAVGGWRADTQYFGPGTRLTVL.